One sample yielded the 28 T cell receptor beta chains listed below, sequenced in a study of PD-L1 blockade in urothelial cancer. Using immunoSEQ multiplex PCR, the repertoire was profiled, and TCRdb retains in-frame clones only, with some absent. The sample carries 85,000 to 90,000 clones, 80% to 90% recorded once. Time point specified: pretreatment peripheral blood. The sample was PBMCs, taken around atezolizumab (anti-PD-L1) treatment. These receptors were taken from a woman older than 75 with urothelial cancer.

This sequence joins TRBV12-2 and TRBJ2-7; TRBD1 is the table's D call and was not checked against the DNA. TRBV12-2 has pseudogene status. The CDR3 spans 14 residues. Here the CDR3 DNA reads TGTGCAAGTCGCTTACCGGGACAGGCCTACGAGCAGTACTTC. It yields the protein CASRLPGQAYEQYF.

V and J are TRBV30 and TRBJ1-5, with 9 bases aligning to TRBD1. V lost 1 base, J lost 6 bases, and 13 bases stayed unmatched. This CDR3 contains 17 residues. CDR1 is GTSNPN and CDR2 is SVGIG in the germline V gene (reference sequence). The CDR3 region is CAWSETGTGIRGQPQHF. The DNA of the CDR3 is TGTGCCTGGAGTGAAACCGGGACAGGGATACGAGGTCAGCCCCAGCATTTT.

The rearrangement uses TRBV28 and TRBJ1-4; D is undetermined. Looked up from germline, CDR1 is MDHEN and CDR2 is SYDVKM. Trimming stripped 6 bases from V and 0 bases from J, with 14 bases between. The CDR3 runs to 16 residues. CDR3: CASSPAYGATNEKLFF. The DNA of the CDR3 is TGTGCCAGCAGCCCCGCTTACGGGGCAACTAATGAAAAACTGTTTTTT. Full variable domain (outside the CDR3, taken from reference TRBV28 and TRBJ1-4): DVKVTQSSRYLVKRTGEKVFLECVQDMDHENMFWYRQDPGLGLRLIYFSYDVKMKEKGDIPEGYSVSREKKERFSLILESASTNQTSMYLCASSPAYGATNEKLFFGSGTQLSVL.

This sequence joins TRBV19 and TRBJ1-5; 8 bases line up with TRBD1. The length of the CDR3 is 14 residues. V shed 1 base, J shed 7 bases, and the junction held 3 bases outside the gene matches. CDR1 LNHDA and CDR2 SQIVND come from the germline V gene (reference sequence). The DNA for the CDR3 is TGTGCCAGTAGTATAGCCAGGGGGCAACAGCCCCAGCATTTT. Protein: CASSIARGQQPQHF.

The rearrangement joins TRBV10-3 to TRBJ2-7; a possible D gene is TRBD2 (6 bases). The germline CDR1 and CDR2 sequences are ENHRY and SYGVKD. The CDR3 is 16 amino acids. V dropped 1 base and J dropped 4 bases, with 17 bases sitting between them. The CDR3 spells CAISEWVAGKAYEQYF. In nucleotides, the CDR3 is TGTGCCATCAGTGAGTGGGTCGCGGGAAAAGCGTACGAGCAGTACTTC.

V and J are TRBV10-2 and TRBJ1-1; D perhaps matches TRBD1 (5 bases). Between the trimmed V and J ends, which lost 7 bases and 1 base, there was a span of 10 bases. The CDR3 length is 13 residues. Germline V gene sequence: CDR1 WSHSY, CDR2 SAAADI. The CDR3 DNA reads TGCGCCAGCACCTCGACAGCGAACACTGAAGCTTTCTTT. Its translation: CASTSTANTEAFF.

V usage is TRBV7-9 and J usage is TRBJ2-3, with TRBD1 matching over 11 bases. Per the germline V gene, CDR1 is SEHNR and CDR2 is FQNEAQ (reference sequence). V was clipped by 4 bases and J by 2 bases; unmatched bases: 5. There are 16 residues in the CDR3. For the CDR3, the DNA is TGTGCCAGCAGCTCCGGGACAGGGGGGACCACAGATACGCAGTATTTT. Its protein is CASSSGTGGTTDTQYF.

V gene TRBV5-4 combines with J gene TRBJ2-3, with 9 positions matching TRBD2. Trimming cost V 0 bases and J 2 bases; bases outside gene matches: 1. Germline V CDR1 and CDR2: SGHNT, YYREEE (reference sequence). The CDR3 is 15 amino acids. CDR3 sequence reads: CASSLGLAVTDTQYF. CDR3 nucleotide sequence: TGTGCCAGCAGCTTGGGACTAGCGGTCACAGATACGCAGTATTTT.

The CDR3 reads CASSPSAGNEQFF. In DNA form, the CDR3 reads TGTGCCAGCTCACCCTCAGCCGGGAATGAGCAGTTCTTC. This rearrangement joins TRBV18 to TRBJ2-1; D is ambiguous. The germline V gene has CDR1 KGHSH and CDR2 LQKENI. V lost 3 bases, J lost 7 bases, and 10 bases lay in between. CDR3 size: 13 residues.

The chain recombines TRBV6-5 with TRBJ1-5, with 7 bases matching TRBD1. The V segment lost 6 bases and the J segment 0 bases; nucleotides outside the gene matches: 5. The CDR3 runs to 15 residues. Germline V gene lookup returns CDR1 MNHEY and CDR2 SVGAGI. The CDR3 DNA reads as TGTGCCAGCAGAAGACAGGGTTATAGCAATCAGCCCCAGCATTTT. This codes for CASRRQGYSNQPQHF.

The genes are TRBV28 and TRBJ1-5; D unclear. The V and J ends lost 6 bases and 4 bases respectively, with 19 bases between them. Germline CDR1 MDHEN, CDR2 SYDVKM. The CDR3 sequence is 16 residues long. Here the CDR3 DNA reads TGTGCCAGCAGCCTCCCTCTGGGAGCATTTAATCAGCCCCAGCATTTT. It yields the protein CASSLPLGAFNQPQHF.

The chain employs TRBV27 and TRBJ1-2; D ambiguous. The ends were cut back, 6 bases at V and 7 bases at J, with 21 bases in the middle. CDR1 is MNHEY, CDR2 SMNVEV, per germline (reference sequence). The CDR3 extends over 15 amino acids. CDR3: CASSAEMMRAGGYTF. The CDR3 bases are TGTGCCAGCAGCGCCGAAATGATGAGGGCTGGTGGCTACACCTTC.

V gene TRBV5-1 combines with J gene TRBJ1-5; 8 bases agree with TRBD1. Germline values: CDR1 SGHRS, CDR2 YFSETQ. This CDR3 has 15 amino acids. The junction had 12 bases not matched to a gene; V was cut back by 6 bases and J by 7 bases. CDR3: CASNAPTGARQPQHF. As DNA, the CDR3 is TGCGCCAGCAACGCCCCGACAGGGGCTCGGCAGCCCCAGCATTTT.

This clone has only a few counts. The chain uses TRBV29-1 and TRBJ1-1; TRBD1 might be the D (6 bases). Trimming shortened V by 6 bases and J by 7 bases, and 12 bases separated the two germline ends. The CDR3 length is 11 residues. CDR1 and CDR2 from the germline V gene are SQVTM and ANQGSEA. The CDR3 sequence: CSVAGDHEAFF. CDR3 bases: TGCAGCGTGGCAGGGGACCATGAAGCTTTCTTT.

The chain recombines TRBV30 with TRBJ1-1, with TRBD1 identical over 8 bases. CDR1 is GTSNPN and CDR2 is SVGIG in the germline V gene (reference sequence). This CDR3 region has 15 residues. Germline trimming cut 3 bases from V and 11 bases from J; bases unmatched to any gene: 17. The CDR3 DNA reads TGTGCCTGGAGGGGGCCACCTCAGGGGGCCGGAGACGCTTTCTTT. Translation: CAWRGPPQGAGDAFF. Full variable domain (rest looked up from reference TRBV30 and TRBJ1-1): SQTIHQWPATLVQPVGSPLSLECTVEGTSNPNLYWYRQAAGRGLQLLFYSVGIGQISSEVPQNLSASRPQDRQFILSSKKLLLSDSGFYLCAWRGPPQGAGDAFFGQGTRLTVV.

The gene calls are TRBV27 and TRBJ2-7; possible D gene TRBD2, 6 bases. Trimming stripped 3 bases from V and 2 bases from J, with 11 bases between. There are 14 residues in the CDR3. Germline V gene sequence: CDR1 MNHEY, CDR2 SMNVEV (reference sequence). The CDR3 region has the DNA TGTGCCAGCAGTTTTCTAGCGCTACCCTACGAGCAGTACTTC. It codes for CASSFLALPYEQYF.

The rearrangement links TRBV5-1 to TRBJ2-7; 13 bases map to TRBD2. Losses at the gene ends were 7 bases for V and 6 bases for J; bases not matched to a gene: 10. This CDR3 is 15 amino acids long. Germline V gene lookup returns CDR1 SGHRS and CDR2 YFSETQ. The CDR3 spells CASDMGLAGPSEQYF. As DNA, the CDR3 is TGCGCCAGCGACATGGGACTAGCGGGACCCTCCGAGCAGTACTTC.

CDR3 bases: TGTGCCTGGAGTGTCTTAGGGGGAAAGGGGCCCCAGCATTTT. This codes for CAWSVLGGKGPQHF. The chain combines TRBV30 with TRBJ1-5; the D gene is possibly TRBD1 (6 bases). The CDR3 loop spans 14 amino acids. Per germline, CDR1 GTSNPN and CDR2 SVGIG (reference sequence). The V end lost 0 bases, the J end lost 9 bases, and 15 bases lay between the germline ends.

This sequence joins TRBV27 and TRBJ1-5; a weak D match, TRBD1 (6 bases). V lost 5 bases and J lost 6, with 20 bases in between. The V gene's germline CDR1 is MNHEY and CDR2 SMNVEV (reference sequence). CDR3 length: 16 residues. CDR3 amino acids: CASSNLVGGGGQPQHF. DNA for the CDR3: TGTGCCAGCAGTAACCTCGTTGGCGGGGGCGGTCAGCCCCAGCATTTT.

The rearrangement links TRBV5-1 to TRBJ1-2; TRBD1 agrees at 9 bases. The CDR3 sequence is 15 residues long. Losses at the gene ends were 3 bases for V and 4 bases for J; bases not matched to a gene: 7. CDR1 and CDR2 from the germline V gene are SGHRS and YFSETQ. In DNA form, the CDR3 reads TGCGCCAGCAGCTCCCGACAGGGGGGCTTCTATGGCTACACCTTC. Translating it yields CASSSRQGGFYGYTF.

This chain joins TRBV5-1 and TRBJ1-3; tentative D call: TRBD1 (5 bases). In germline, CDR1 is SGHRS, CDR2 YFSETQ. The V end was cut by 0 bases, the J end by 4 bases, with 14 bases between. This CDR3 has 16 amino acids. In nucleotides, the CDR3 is TGCGCCAGCAGCTTGGATCCTGGGGCTCAAGGAAACACCATATATTTT. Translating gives CASSLDPGAQGNTIYF.

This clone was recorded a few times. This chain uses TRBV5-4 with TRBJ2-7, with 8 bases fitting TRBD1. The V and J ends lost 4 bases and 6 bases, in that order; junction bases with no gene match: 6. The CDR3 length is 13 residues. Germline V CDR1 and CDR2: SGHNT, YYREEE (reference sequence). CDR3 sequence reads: CASSTDRVTEQYF. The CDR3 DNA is TGTGCCAGCAGCACGGACAGGGTAACCGAGCAGTACTTC.

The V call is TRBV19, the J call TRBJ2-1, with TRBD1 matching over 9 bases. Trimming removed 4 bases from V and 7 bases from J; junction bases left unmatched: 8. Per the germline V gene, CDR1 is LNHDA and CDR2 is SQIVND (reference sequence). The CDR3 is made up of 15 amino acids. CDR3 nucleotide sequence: TGTGCCAGTAGTACCCCGGGACAGGGAGGGAATGAGCAGTTCTTC. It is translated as CASSTPGQGGNEQFF.

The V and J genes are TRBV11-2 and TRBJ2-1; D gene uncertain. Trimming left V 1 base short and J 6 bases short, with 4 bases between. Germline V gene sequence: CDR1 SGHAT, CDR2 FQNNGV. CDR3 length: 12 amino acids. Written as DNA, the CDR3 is TGTGCCAGCAGCTTAGGTATCAATGAGCAGTTCTTC. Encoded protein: CASSLGINEQFF.

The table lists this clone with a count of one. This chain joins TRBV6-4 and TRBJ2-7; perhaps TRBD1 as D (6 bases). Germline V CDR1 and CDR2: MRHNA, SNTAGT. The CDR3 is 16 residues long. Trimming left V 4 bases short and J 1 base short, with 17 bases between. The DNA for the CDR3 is TGTGCCAGCAGTGCCCCGACAGGAATTGGGTCCTACGAGCAGTACTTC. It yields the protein CASSAPTGIGSYEQYF.

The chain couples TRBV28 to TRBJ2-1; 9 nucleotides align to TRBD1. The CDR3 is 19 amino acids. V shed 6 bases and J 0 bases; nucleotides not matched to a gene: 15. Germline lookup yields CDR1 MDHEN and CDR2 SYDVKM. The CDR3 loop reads CASSPNRGPGESSYNEQFF. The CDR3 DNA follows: TGTGCCAGCAGCCCAAACAGGGGGCCGGGGGAAAGCTCCTACAATGAGCAGTTCTTC.

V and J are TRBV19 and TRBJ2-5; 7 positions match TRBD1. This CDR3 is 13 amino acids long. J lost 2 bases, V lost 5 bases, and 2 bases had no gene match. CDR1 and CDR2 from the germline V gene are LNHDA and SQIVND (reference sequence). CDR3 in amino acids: CASSGTAQETQYF. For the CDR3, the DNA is TGTGCCAGTAGTGGGACAGCTCAAGAGACCCAGTACTTC.

CDR3 loop: CASSTSGTSAQYF. The CDR3 DNA sequence: TGCGCCAGCAGCACATCCGGGACTAGCGCGCAGTATTTT. V is TRBV5-1 and J is TRBJ2-3; 10 bases are a match to TRBD2. The CDR3 runs 13 residues. The V and J ends lost 4 bases and 10 bases, in that order; junction bases with no gene match: 6. Germline V lookup: CDR1 SGHRS, CDR2 YFSETQ.